The clone carrying this TCR beta chain was detected a few times. The antigen remains unidentified. This specimen comes from a study of T cell repertoires in cytomegalovirus infection. Study-wide context: It was the public TCR beta signatures that indicated both CMV infection and matching HLA type. General study results and limits: Carriers of CMV plus the relevant HLA were identified by cumulative public TCR beta family frequency. Ex vivo responses were dominated by HLA-C-restricted CMV-specific TCR beta clonotypes.

TCRdb re-called the reads through MiXCR, storing one row per CDR3 protein. Among some 600,000 distinct CDR3 sequences, approximately 24% were seen once, and the ten largest hold around 8%. The CDR3 runs to 17 residues. Germline assignment: CDR1 MNHEY and CDR2 SMNVEV (reference sequence). Losses at the gene ends were 6 bases for V and 3 bases for J; bases not matched to a gene: 11. The genes are TRBV27 and TRBJ2-2; 9 bases match TRBD1. The sequence came from a human donor in good health (CMV status not recorded). Some clones in this sample may be carry-over from other donors' samples. The sequenced sample consisted of CD8+ T cells from PBMCs. The CDR3 protein is CASSTGTGNVDTGELFF. The CDR3 DNA reads TGTGCCAGCAGCACCGGGACAGGGAATGTGGACACCGGGGAGCTGTTTTTT.